This entry is about one T cell receptor (beta chain). The CDR3 runs 16 residues. V was pared by 4 bases and J by 3 bases, with 10 bases of the junction left unmatched. Germline V lookup: CDR1 MNHNS, CDR2 SASEGT. This table comes from immunoSEQ multiplex PCR, and its TCRdb copy is limited to in-frame clones, with some not included. Of about 96,000 clones in the sample, 65% to 85% were seen once. This sample was taken from a study of blood T cell repertoires in COVID-19. The TCR was taken from a woman in her fifties or sixties with acute or convalescent COVID-19. Sequencing was carried out using peripheral blood. This chain links TRBV6-1 with TRBJ1-1; 8 nucleotides align to TRBD1. This CDR3 is CASSGKRTGRDTEAFF. The CDR3 DNA is TGTGCCAGCAGTGGCAAAAGGACAGGGAGGGACACTGAAGCTTTCTTT.